This TCR beta chain was identified during a study of T cells in Graves' hyperthyroidism and ophthalmopathy. It was considered stable Graves' hyperthyroidism when ophthalmopathy did not progress within 18 months. Uncontrolled infection, other autoimmune disease, pregnancy and lactation each barred patients from inclusion. The sample holds many counts of this clonotype. Its cognate antigen is unknown. The investigators amplified TCR beta CDR3 regions from RNA transcripts. Researchers ran a first-round RT-PCR on the TCR CDR3 using the HTBI primer set. TCRdb used MiXCR to reprocess the multiplex PCR reads, holding one entry per CDR3 protein. The sample contains around 350,000 distinct CDR3 sequences, approximately 13% of which appear only once. The study's findings and limits: In the analysis, a 13 V-J model separated ophthalmopathy from stable hyperthyroidism.

The length of the CDR3 is 13 residues. The germline V and J ends were trimmed by 4 bases and 1 base, with 4 bases remaining between them. Germline V lookup: CDR1 MDHEN, CDR2 SYDVKM. This chain connects TRBV28 to TRBJ2-2; D is unresolved. Sequences were obtained from blood. This sequence was found in a woman aged 18-29 years with Graves' hyperthyroidism. CDR3 protein: CASSYRNTGELFF. The CDR3 DNA is TGTGCCAGCAGTTATAGGAACACCGGGGAGCTGTTTTTT.